This TCR beta chain was recovered during a study of blood T cell repertoires in COVID-19. Background on the study: Donors in the United States, Italy and Spain gave samples during acute or convalescent COVID-19. T cells, B-cell-depleted T cells, or PBMCs supplied cDNA or gDNA.

This clone was recorded only once. Trimming took 1 base from V and 0 from J, leaving 13 bases between them. Germline values: CDR1 SGHTA, CDR2 FQGNSA. This CDR3 comprises 17 residues. Under the authors' procedure: From reference gene primer amplification, estimates of nucleated cell counts were derived. The table came from immunoSEQ multiplex PCR; TCRdb's copy has only in-frame clones and leaves some out. For V, J and clone size, that table is used; D and trimming come from the DNA. The profile covers roughly 99,000 clones, with roughly 80% appearing a single time and around a tenth taken by the ten largest.

The clonotype comes from a woman aged 80 or older with acute or convalescent COVID-19. Sequenced: peripheral blood. The chain recombines TRBV7-2 with TRBJ1-3, with D unclear. The CDR3: CASSLGGTSYSGNTIYF. CDR3 DNA: TGTGCCAGCAGCTTAGGTGGCACTAGTTACTCTGGAAACACCATATATTTT.